This T cell receptor (beta chain) stems from a study of identical twins. TCRdb re-called the 5' RACE reads with MiXCR, one entry per CDR3 protein. The sample holds around 690,000 distinct CDR3 sequences, 21% seen once. The CDR3 totals 16 residues. After removal of 3 bases from V and 5 bases from J, the junction contained 12 bases not matched to a gene. CDR1 is SGHRS and CDR2 is YFSETQ in the germline V gene. These same data were also listed under a study on T cells expressing NK-cell markers. That source notes: The TCR beta repertoires originated in sorted CD3+CD56+NKG2C+, CD3+CD56+NKG2C- and CD3+CD56-NKG2C+ T cells. The share of CD8+ T cells held by dominant NKG2C+ clonotypes was about 1.0-7.5% in about six donors.

This TCR derives from a woman younger than 35 in good health. The rearrangement links TRBV5-1 to TRBJ2-3; 7 positions agree with TRBD2. Sequenced sample: PBMCs. Written as DNA, the CDR3 is TGCGCCAGCAGCTCAACCCCCGCGGGAGTAGGAGATACGCAGTATTTT. This translates into CASSSTPAGVGDTQYF.